The T cell receptor (beta chain) under discussion was sequenced for a study of early T cells in non-severe SARS-CoV-2 infection. Study-level findings and limits: A preference for anti-spike CD8 responses marked VDJdb matching, which missed private and CD4 specificities.

The germline V gene encodes CDR1 MNHNS and CDR2 SASEGT. This CDR3 is built from 10 residues. V was pared by 6 bases and J by 15 bases, with 12 bases between. In the library, individual cDNA molecules carried attached unique molecular identifiers. One entry per CDR3 protein results from TCRdb running MiXCR on the 5' RACE reads. The sample has tens of thousands of distinct CDR3 sequences; roughly an eighth are singletons. In its sample, this clonotype was seen many times. Its matching antigen is unknown. This TCR was recovered from an adult who was a healthcare worker with PCR-confirmed SARS-CoV-2 infection or an uninfected control (not recorded which). The chain has TRBV6-1 and TRBJ2-1, with D tentatively TRBD1 (6 bases). Sequencing was performed on whole blood. CDR3 region: CASSDQGRFF. CDR3 bases: TGTGCCAGCAGCGATCAGGGGCGGTTCTTC.